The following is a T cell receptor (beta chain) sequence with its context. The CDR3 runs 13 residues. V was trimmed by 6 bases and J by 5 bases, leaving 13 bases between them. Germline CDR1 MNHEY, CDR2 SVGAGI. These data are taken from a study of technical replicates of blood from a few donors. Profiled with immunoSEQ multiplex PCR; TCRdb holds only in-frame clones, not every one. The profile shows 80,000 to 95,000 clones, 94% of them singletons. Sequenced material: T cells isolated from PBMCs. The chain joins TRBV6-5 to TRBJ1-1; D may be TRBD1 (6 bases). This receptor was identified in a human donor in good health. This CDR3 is CASSLQGLTEAFF. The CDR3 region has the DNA TGTGCCAGCAGCTTACAGGGATTAACTGAAGCTTTCTTT.